What follows describes a single TCR beta chain. CDR1 is SGHDT, CDR2 YYEEEE, per germline. V was shortened by 1 base and J by 3 bases, with 14 bases between the two germline ends. This CDR3 comprises 16 residues. Profiled with immunoSEQ multiplex PCR; TCRdb holds only in-frame clones, not every one. The table has around 110,000 clones, roughly nine tenths seen once. This entry is derived from a study of T cell responses to AZD1222 COVID-19 vaccine. Material: peripheral blood, obtained on day 0 of AZD1222 vaccination. This sequence originates from an adult in good health. The chain employs TRBV5-6 and TRBJ1-3; D is undetermined. In nucleotides, the CDR3 is TGTGCCAGCAGCTTGTTTGACGGGGAGTTTGGAAACACCATATATTTT. Residues: CASSLFDGEFGNTIYF.